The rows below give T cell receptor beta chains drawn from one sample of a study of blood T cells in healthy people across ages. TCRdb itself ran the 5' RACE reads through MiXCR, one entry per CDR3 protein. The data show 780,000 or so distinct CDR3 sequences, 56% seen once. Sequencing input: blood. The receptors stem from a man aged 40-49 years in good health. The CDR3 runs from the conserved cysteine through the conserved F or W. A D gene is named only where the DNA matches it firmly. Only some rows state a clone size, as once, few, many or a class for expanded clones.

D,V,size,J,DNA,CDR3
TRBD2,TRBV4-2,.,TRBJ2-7,TGTGCCAGCAGCCAAGATCTACTAGCGGGAGGGGGGGCCTCCTACGAGCAGTACTTC,CASSQDLLAGGGASYEQYF
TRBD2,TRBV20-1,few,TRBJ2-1,TGCAGTGCTAGAGATCATACTAGCGGGACGGTGAATGAGCAGTTCTTC,CSARDHTSGTVNEQFF
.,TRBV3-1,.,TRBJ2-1,TGTGCCAGCAGCCAAGAGATCAGGAATGAGCAGTTCTTC,CASSQEIRNEQFF
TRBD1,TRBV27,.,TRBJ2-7,TGTGCCAGCACCCTCAGGAGACAGGGTGGGGCCTACGAGCAGTACTTC,CASTLRRQGGAYEQYF
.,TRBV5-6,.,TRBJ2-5,TGTGCCAGCAGTGTTCAGCAGCAAGAGACCCAGTACTTC,CASSVQQQETQYF
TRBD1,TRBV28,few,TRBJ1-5,TGTGCCAGCAGTACCAAGGGACAGGGTGATAGACCCCAGCATTTT,CASSTKGQGDRPQHF
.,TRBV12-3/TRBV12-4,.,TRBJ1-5,TGTGCCAGCAGTTCTGGCAGAGAGGTAGATCAGCCCCAGCATTTT,CASSSGREVDQPQHF
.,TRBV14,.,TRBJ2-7,TGTGCCAGCAGTCAAGATCCAGGGCCCGGGACTTACGAGCAGTACTTC,CASSQDPGPGTYEQYF
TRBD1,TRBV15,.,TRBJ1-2,TGTGCCACCAGCAGGACTGACAGGGGTCGGTATGGCTACACCTTC,CATSRTDRGRYGYTF
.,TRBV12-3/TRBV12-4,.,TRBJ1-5,TGTGCCAGCAGTTTAACTCTACTGGGACGGCGTTTAGGGCCCCAGCATTTT,CASSLTLLGRRLGPQHF
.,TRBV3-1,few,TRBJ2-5,TGTGCCAGCAGCCAAATAACCGGGATCCAAGAGACCCAGTACTTC,CASSQITGIQETQYF
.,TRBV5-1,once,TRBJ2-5,TGCGCCAGCAGCTTTAGGCCAAGTGGCGATGAGCAGTACTTC,CASSFRPSGDEQYF
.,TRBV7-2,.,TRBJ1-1,TGTGCCAGCAGCTTAGTCCCCCGAGAAGCTTTCTTT,CASSLVPREAFF
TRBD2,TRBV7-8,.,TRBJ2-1,TGTGCCAGCAGCCGACCGGGACTAGCGGGAGGGGGAGGGAACAATGAGCAGTTCTTC,CASSRPGLAGGGGNNEQFF
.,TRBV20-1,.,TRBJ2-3,TGCAGTGCTAAATGGAACCCCTGGGGCACAGATACGCAGTATTTT,CSAKWNPWGTDTQYF
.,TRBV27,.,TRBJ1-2,TGTGCCGGCAGTTTCGCCCTCACGGCTAATGGCTACACCTTC,CAGSFALTANGYTF
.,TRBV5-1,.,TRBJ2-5,TGCGCCAGCAGATCGACGTCTTCGGCAGCAACCCAAGAGACCCAGTACTTC,CASRSTSSAATQETQYF
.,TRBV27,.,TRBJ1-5,TGTGCCAGCAGTTTTGGGGACATTTATCCCCAGCATTTT,CASSFGDIYPQHF
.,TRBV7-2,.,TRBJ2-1,TGTGCCAGCAGCTCGATGGGGAGTGAGCAGTTCTTC,CASSSMGSEQFF
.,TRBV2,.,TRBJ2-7,TGTGCCAGCAGTGAAGCGGAAAGGGACTACGAGCAGTACTTC,CASSEAERDYEQYF
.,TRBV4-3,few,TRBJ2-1,TGCGCCAGCAGCCAAGATTACGGCAACAATGAGCAGTTCTTC,CASSQDYGNNEQFF
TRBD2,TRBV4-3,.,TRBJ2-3,TGCGCCAGCAGCCAAGAGACGCGGGAGGGAACCATGGATACGCAGTATTTT,CASSQETREGTMDTQYF
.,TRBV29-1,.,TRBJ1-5,TGCAGCGTTCTCCCTCCCCCGGGACATCCAGATCAGCCCCAGCATTTT,CSVLPPPGHPDQPQHF
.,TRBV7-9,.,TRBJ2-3,TGTGCCAGCAGCCCGTACAGGGATGGGACAGATACGCAGTATTTT,CASSPYRDGTDTQYF
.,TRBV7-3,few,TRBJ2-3,TGTGCCAGCAGCTTAACGTGGACAGATACGCAGTATTTT,CASSLTWTDTQYF
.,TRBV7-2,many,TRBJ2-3,TGTGCCAGCAGCTTAATTGAGGCAGATACGCAGTATTTT,CASSLIEADTQYF
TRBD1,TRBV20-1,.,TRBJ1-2,TGCAGTGCTAGCTGGGACAGCTATGGCTACACCTTC,CSASWDSYGYTF
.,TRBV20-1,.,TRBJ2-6,TGCAGTGCTAGAAATTTCGTCAGTGGAGGGGCCAACATCCTGTCTTTC,CSARNFVSGGANILSF
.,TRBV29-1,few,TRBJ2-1,TGCAGCGCCGCGACAGGTTACAATGAGCAGTTCTTC,CSAATGYNEQFF
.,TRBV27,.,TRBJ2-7,TGTGCCAGCAGTTTAACCGCAGTAAGCTCCTACGAGCAGTACTTC,CASSLTAVSSYEQYF
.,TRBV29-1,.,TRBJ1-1,TGCAGCGCCCGCTCAGGTGGCAACACTGAAGCTTTCTTT,CSARSGGNTEAFF